The text below deals with one T cell receptor beta chain. Its cognate antigen is unknown. Mismatch with germline at one junction end may stem from a read error. At least 7 million PBMCs were isolated per sample. The data are from a study of blood T cells in healthy people across ages. Study conclusions and caveats: Bulk PBMC profiling left naive and antigen-experienced comparisons inconclusive.

The use of a sample-barcoded 5' primer and a J-beta primer mix characterized a second PCR of roughly 6 to 12 cycles. TCRdb called the 5' RACE reads again in MiXCR, with one record for every CDR3 protein. The sample lists some 1.5 million distinct CDR3 sequences, roughly 27% occurring once. CDR3 size: 14 residues. The gene calls are TRBV12-3 or TRBV12-4 and TRBJ2-1; 7 bases agree with TRBD2. Material: blood. The origin of this receptor is a woman aged 25 to 39 in good health. The DNA for the CDR3 is TGTACCAGCAGGCGCGTGGCGGGGGACAATGAGCAGTTCTTC. This encodes CTSRRVAGDNEQFF.